This TCR beta chain was sequenced during a study of cytomegalovirus exposure and HLA in healthy donors. General observations from the study: A later analysis linked a missense variant in DCLRE1C to the trimming of TCR beta V and J genes. The dataset shows that most TCR sequences were rare, while some public TCRs occurred in many donors.

The primer mix had 60 Vbeta and 13 Jbeta primers. Libraries were prepared by immunoSEQ multiplex PCR; TCRdb keeps only in-frame clonotypes and omits some of them. This sample yields more than 95,000 clones, of which approximately 79% are seen a single time; 5% to 6.5% belongs to the top ten. Trimming pared 6 bases from V and 5 bases from J, leaving 17 bases between. The CDR3 has 15 amino acids. Looked up from germline, CDR1 is KGHSH and CDR2 is LQKENI. The study sampled nominally healthy donors, though unrecorded immune exposures were likely. This clone was seen more than once but under ten times. Its antigen is still unknown.

The chain is built from TRBV18 and TRBJ1-5, with D possibly being TRBD1 (6 bases). The source of this sequence is a man aged 55 to 70 in good health and CMV-seropositive. Sequencing was performed on PBMCs. CDR3 in DNA: TGTGCCAGCTCGGGGACGGGGGGCCTCGATCAGCCCCAGCATTTT. It specifies CASSGTGGLDQPQHF.